The entry below describes one T cell receptor beta chain. This sample was taken from a study of sequential checkpoint blockade in melanoma. Study as a whole: First-line arms were nivolumab then ipilimumab, or the reverse, randomized 1:1. Each arm's sequence ended with maintenance nivolumab.

Produced via immunoSEQ multiplex PCR; TCRdb's table is partial and in-frame only. The sample has about 8,400 clones, around 90% seen once. Treatment in this sample: randomized to nivolumab then ipilimumab (arm A) or the reverse (arm B). Patients had received no earlier DNA-damaging chemotherapy. PBMC sorting kept live CD3+CD8+ cells without CD19 or CD56. The sample consisted of CD8+ T cells sorted from blood (inferred from file names), taken from a patient given nivolumab and ipilimumab in sequence. The TCR comes from a human donor with melanoma.

The CDR3 nucleotides read TGTGCCAGCAGCTTAGCTCGGGACAGAGACTATGGCTACACCTTC. Translating it yields CASSLARDRDYGYTF. The J gene is TRBJ1-2, the V gene TRBV5-8; TRBD1 agrees at 7 bases. The germline V gene has CDR1 SGHTS and CDR2 YDEGEE. V lost 2 bases and J lost 3; bases outside the gene matches: 7. This CDR3 comprises 15 residues.